This TCR beta chain was recorded in a study of blood T cell repertoires in COVID-19. Study-level background: Samples taken during acute and convalescent COVID-19 were collected in the United States, Italy and Spain. Sample material is recorded as cDNA or gDNA derived from T cells, B-cell-depleted T cells, or PBMCs.

The germline gives CDR1 LGHNT, CDR2 FRNRAP. The CDR3 spans 14 residues. The V and J ends lost 3 bases and 4 bases respectively, with 10 bases between them. This clone was recorded once. As handled by the study authors: Using reference gene primer amplification, nucleated cell counts were estimated. Clones were sequenced by immunoSEQ multiplex PCR, and TCRdb holds only the in-frame ones, with some missing. Clone size and V and J calls were adopted from that table, with D and trimming inferred from the DNA. The sample lists about 90,000 clones; about 86% were seen once. The sequence was collected from a man at least 80 years old with active or convalescent COVID-19. Specimen: peripheral blood. The chain combines TRBV12-5 with TRBJ2-1; perhaps TRBD1 as D (5 bases). The CDR3 reads CASGFGASYNEQFF. In DNA, the CDR3 is TGTGCTAGTGGTTTTGGGGCCAGTTACAATGAGCAGTTCTTC.